The next 24 T cell receptor beta chains were all read from a single sample in a study of T cell responses to AZD1222 COVID-19 vaccine. Data came from immunoSEQ multiplex PCR; TCRdb stores just in-frame clones and leaves some out. The sample carries about 130,000 clones, approximately 91% recorded once. Sample: peripheral blood, taken 28 days after the second AZD1222 dose. These receptors were taken from an adult who received the AZD1222 COVID-19 vaccine.

This chain joins TRBV5-1 and TRBJ2-3; 9 nucleotides align to TRBD2. This CDR3 contains 15 residues. CDR1 is SGHRS and CDR2 is YFSETQ in the germline V gene. V shed 2 bases and J 3 bases; nucleotides not matched to a gene: 4. CDR3 DNA: TGCGCCAGCAGCTTAACTCTAGCGGGGACAGATACGCAGTATTTT. As protein: CASSLTLAGTDTQYF.

This rearrangement joins TRBV14 to TRBJ2-7, with D uncertain. Trimming removed 1 base from V and 2 bases from J, with 12 bases in between. This CDR3 region has 15 residues. Germline V gene data show CDR1 as SGHDN and CDR2 as FVKESK. In DNA, the CDR3 is TGTGCCAGCAGCCAAGGCCGCGTTGTGGCCTACGAGCAGTACTTC. Translating it yields CASSQGRVVAYEQYF.

This rearrangement joins TRBV5-4 to TRBJ1-5; no clear D gene. V was clipped by 0 bases and J by 7 bases, with 8 bases between them. This CDR3 region has 13 residues. Germline V gene lookup returns CDR1 SGHNT and CDR2 YYREEE (reference sequence). The CDR3 sequence is CASSLGQGQPQHF. The CDR3 DNA reads as TGTGCCAGCAGCTTGGGACAAGGGCAGCCCCAGCATTTT.

The V and J genes are TRBV5-1 and TRBJ2-2; a possible D gene is TRBD1 (5 bases). Trimming shortened V by 4 bases and J by 1 base, and 8 bases separated the two germline ends. CDR1 and CDR2 (germline): SGHRS, YFSETQ. The CDR3 spans 14 residues. CDR3 loop: CASSETGNTGELFF. In DNA form, the CDR3 reads TGCGCCAGCAGCGAAACAGGGAACACCGGGGAGCTGTTTTTT.

This clone has just one count. The V and J genes are TRBV6-6 and TRBJ2-1, with D maybe TRBD2 (6 bases). The V end was cut by 4 bases, the J end by 6 bases, with 16 bases between. Looked up from germline, CDR1 is MNHNY and CDR2 is SVGAGI (reference sequence). The CDR3 covers 15 residues. Here the CDR3 DNA reads TGTGCCAGCAGTTCGCGGGGAGGAGGATTCAATGAGCAGTTCTTC. It codes for CASSSRGGGFNEQFF.

The rearrangement links TRBV4-1 to TRBJ1-2; 7 bases align to TRBD1. Trimming at V came to 3 bases and at J to 4 bases, leaving 11 bases not matched to a gene. In germline, CDR1 is MGHRA, CDR2 YSYEKL. The CDR3 spans 16 residues. DNA for the CDR3: TGCGCCAGCAGCCAGAGTACAGGGGAGGAGATCTATGGCTACACCTTC. This translates into CASSQSTGEEIYGYTF.

J is TRBJ1-2 and V is TRBV5-6, with no clear D. The ends were cut back, 2 bases at V and 4 bases at J, with 15 bases in the middle. There are 15 residues in the CDR3. Germline CDR1 SGHDT, CDR2 YYEEEE. For the CDR3, the DNA is TGTGCCAGCAGCTTTCACCTTGGCAACCCCTATGGCTACACCTTC. This gives the protein CASSFHLGNPYGYTF.

The rearrangement uses TRBV27 and TRBJ2-7, with TRBD1 identical over 11 bases. Germline CDR1 is MNHEY and CDR2 is SMNVEV (reference sequence). The length of the CDR3 is 15 residues. The trim removed 8 bases at V and 3 bases at J, leaving 9 bases unmatched. The CDR3 loop is CASSSGTGGYYEQYF. The DNA for the CDR3 is TGTGCCAGCTCCTCCGGGACAGGGGGTTACTACGAGCAGTACTTC.

The rearrangement links TRBV3-1 (or the pseudogene TRBV3-2) to TRBJ1-6; TRBD1 might be the D (5 bases). Trimming stripped 9 bases from V and 5 bases from J, with 17 bases between. The CDR3 totals 15 residues. Germline V CDR1 and CDR2: LGHDT, YNNKEL (reference sequence). This chain's CDR3 is CASKVRRGDNSPLHF. The CDR3 coding sequence is TGTGCCAGTAAAGTTCGCCGGGGCGATAATTCACCCCTCCACTTT.

The V call is TRBV6-5, the J call TRBJ1-3; TRBD1 might be the D (5 bases). Germline V CDR1 and CDR2: MNHEY, SVGAGI. V was trimmed by 2 bases and J by 0 bases, leaving 8 bases between them. The CDR3 is made up of 15 amino acids. The CDR3 region is CASSYGRASGNTIYF. The CDR3 nucleotides read TGTGCCAGCAGTTACGGCAGGGCCTCTGGAAACACCATATATTTT.

The chain joins TRBV5-1 to TRBJ1-4; the match to TRBD1 covers 7 bases. The V segment lost 2 bases and the J segment 5 bases; nucleotides outside the gene matches: 12. Germline CDR1 SGHRS, CDR2 YFSETQ. The CDR3 is 17 residues long. The CDR3 here is CASSFMAAGTVNEKLFF. The CDR3, as DNA: TGCGCCAGCAGCTTTATGGCGGCCGGGACAGTAAATGAAAAACTGTTTTTT.

As to this clone: Other DNA sequences in the same sample also yield this CDR3. This rearrangement joins TRBV19 to TRBJ1-2, with D unresolved. The CDR3 runs to 14 residues. V dropped 1 base and J dropped 2 bases, with 8 bases sitting between them. Germline CDR1 reads LNHDA; CDR2 reads SQIVND (reference sequence). CDR3 bases: TGTGCCAGTAGTATAGGAACGGGAAACTATGGCTACACCTTC. It translates to CASSIGTGNYGYTF.

This chain uses TRBV25-1 with TRBJ2-2, with 9 bases fitting TRBD2. V lost 5 bases and J lost 0; bases outside the gene matches: 4. Germline values: CDR1 MGHDK, CDR2 SYGVNS. The CDR3 covers 16 residues. In DNA, the CDR3 is TGTGCCAGCAGTCCCCGACTAGCGGCGAACACCGGGGAGCTGTTTTTT. It translates to CASSPRLAANTGELFF.

A single count supports this clone. The chain couples TRBV19 to TRBJ1-2; weak D call: TRBD1 (5 bases). Trimming removed 3 bases from V and 3 bases from J, with 11 bases in between. Germline V lookup: CDR1 LNHDA, CDR2 SQIVND (reference sequence). This CDR3 has 14 amino acids. The CDR3 DNA is TGTGCCAGTAGTATGGCAGGGACCTACTATGGCTACACCTTC. This encodes CASSMAGTYYGYTF.

This chain uses TRBV7-3 with TRBJ2-1, with 9 nucleotides matching TRBD2. The CDR3 is 18 amino acids. Trimming took 5 bases from V and 8 from J; bases not matched to a gene: 19. The germline V gene encodes CDR1 SGHTA and CDR2 FQGTGA. The CDR3 DNA reads as TGTGCCAGCAGCCCACCCGGGACAGTTGGGGGGACTAGCCATGAGCAGTTCTTC. This codes for CASSPPGTVGGTSHEQFF.

The gene calls are TRBV5-1 and TRBJ1-6; D gene uncertain. Germline V gene sequence: CDR1 SGHRS, CDR2 YFSETQ. The V gene lost 4 bases and the J gene lost 7 bases, with 15 bases spanning the gap. The CDR3 contains 15 residues. The CDR3 spells CASSQSDGGNSPLHF. In nucleotides, the CDR3 is TGCGCCAGCAGCCAATCCGACGGAGGAAATTCACCCCTCCACTTT.

The rearrangement links TRBV30 to TRBJ2-7; D might be TRBD1 (6 bases). CDR1 GTSNPN and CDR2 SVGIG come from the germline V gene (reference sequence). CDR3 length: 15 amino acids. The V end was cut by 4 bases, the J end by 7 bases, with 23 bases between. The CDR3, as DNA: TGTGCCTGGATTTCTCGACAGGACCTCATGGGGGAGCAGTACTTC. This gives the protein CAWISRQDLMGEQYF.

The genes are TRBV6-1 and TRBJ1-1; TRBD1 agrees at 9 bases. Trimming took 2 bases from V and 0 from J; bases not matched to a gene: 7. The CDR3 has 17 residues. From germline, CDR1 is MNHNS and CDR2 SASEGT. This CDR3 is CASSEPLGTGLNTEAFF. CDR3 DNA sequence: TGTGCCAGCAGTGAACCCCTCGGGACAGGGCTGAACACTGAAGCTTTCTTT.

Details on this clone: The same CDR3 is also encoded by other DNA sequences in this sample. The chain recombines TRBV5-1 with TRBJ2-7; D unresolved. This CDR3 is 13 amino acids long. V gave up 1 base and J gave up 3 bases, with 8 bases separating them. Germline loops: CDR1 SGHRS, CDR2 YFSETQ. The CDR3 region has the DNA TGCGCCAGCAGCTTGTACGGAGACTACGAGCAGTACTTC. Translating it yields CASSLYGDYEQYF.

On this clone: One junction end disagrees with the germline gene, perhaps due to a read error. The genes are TRBV7-7 and TRBJ1-4, with D unclear. Germline assignment: CDR1 SSHAT and CDR2 FNYEAQ (reference sequence). This CDR3 spans 14 amino acids. In DNA form, the CDR3 reads TGTGCTAGCAGTCCCGGGGAGGTAAATGAAAAACTGTTTTTT. It codes for CASSPGEVNEKLFF.

The chain joins TRBV2 to TRBJ1-2; no clear D gene. CDR1 and CDR2 from the germline V gene are SNHLY and FYNNEI. This CDR3 region has 13 residues. V gave up 2 bases and J gave up 8 bases, with 12 bases separating them. The CDR3 loop reads CASSELTPRGYTF. The DNA of the CDR3 is TGTGCCAGCAGTGAACTGACCCCCCGGGGCTACACCTTC.

The rearrangement links TRBV24-1 to TRBJ2-3; TRBD1 might be the D (6 bases). The CDR3 has 15 residues. Germline values: CDR1 KGHDR, CDR2 SFDVKD. Trimming cost V 4 bases and J 3 bases, with 13 bases left between them. Here the CDR3 DNA reads TGTGCCACCAGTGACCGGAAAGGGGGTACAGATACGCAGTATTTT. Amino acids: CATSDRKGGTDTQYF.

The table lists this clone with a count of one. The J gene is TRBJ2-7, the V gene TRBV28; 8 nucleotides align to TRBD1. The CDR3 extends over 15 amino acids. J lost 5 bases, V lost 6 bases, and 12 bases had no gene match. Germline CDR1 is MDHEN and CDR2 is SYDVKM. CDR3 nucleotide sequence: TGTGCCAGCAGGCGATATCCGACAGGGGAGAACGAGCAGTACTTC. This encodes CASRRYPTGENEQYF.

The CDR3 DNA sequence: TGTGCCAGCAGCGTATCGGGCCAGGGGAACACTGAAGCTTTCTTT. It is translated as CASSVSGQGNTEAFF. The J gene is TRBJ1-1, the V gene TRBV9; possibly TRBD1 for D (5 bases). Looked up from germline, CDR1 is SGDLS and CDR2 is YYNGEE. The CDR3 length is 15 residues. Trimming stripped 1 base from V and 1 base from J, with 11 bases between.